This T cell receptor (beta chain) is drawn from a study of blood T cell repertoires in COVID-19. This CDR3 spans 12 amino acids. The germline V and J ends were trimmed by 1 base and 4 bases, with 5 bases remaining between them. Germline V CDR1 and CDR2: SGHDT, YYEEEE. As handled by the study authors: Cell counts per sample came from amplifying reference gene primers. Clones were read by immunoSEQ multiplex PCR, and TCRdb kept only the in-frame ones, dropping some. V and J calls and clone size come straight from that table; D and trimming were deduced from the DNA. The data hold 250,000 to 300,000 clones, with approximately 85% observed a single time.

The sequence was obtained from a man in his fifties with active or convalescent COVID-19. This chain joins TRBV5-6 and TRBJ2-5; D gene ambiguous. What was sequenced was peripheral blood. This CDR3 is CASSLMRETQYF. Written as DNA, the CDR3 is TGTGCCAGCAGCTTGATGAGAGAGACCCAGTACTTC.